These T cell receptor beta chains were read from a single sample in a study of cytomegalovirus exposure and HLA in healthy donors. Only in-frame clones appear in the TCRdb table, and some are missing; sequencing was by immunoSEQ multiplex PCR. There are approximately 71,000 clones in the sample; about 78% occur only once, and around 10% lies in the top ten. The sample comprised PBMCs. These receptors were taken from a woman aged 35 to 49 in good health and CMV-seropositive. Each CDR3 is given with its conserved first and last residue. A D gene is named only where the DNA matches it firmly. Clone size, where shown, is once, few, many, or a class for clones that have expanded.

NA	NA	TRBV19	TRBJ2-1	TGTGCCAGTAGGTTCGACAATGAGCAGTTCTTC	CASRFDNEQFF
TRBD1	NA	TRBV19	TRBJ1-3	TGTGCCAGTAGTAACAGGGGTCCCCCCGCTTGGAACACCATATATTTT	CASSNRGPPAWNTIYF
NA	NA	TRBV9	TRBJ2-5	TGTGCCAGCAGCGTAAGCGGAGAGACCCAGTACTTC	CASSVSGETQYF
NA	NA	TRBV30	TRBJ1-5	TGTGCCTGGAGTGTACAAATGGGCAATCAGCCCCAGCATTTT	CAWSVQMGNQPQHF
TRBD2	NA	TRBV30	TRBJ2-3	TGTGCCTGCCGGGGGGTCGGAACAGATACGCAGTATTTT	CACRGVGTDTQYF
NA	NA	TRBV19	TRBJ1-4	TGTGCCAGTAGTCTAAACAGGGTTTCTGCCGAAAAACTGTTTTTT	CASSLNRVSAEKLFF
TRBD1	NA	TRBV29-1	TRBJ2-1	TGCAGCGCCCGGACAGGGGGCCAGGATGAGCAGTTCTTC	CSARTGGQDEQFF
TRBD1	few	TRBV18	TRBJ1-6	TGTGCCAGCTCACCTAACTTTTTGACAGGGGCAGCTTCACCCCTCCACTTT	CASSPNFLTGAASPLHF
TRBD1	NA	TRBV6-6	TRBJ1-1	TGTGCCAGCAGCCGGACAGGTCTGAACACTGAAGCTTTCTTT	CASSRTGLNTEAFF
NA	NA	TRBV29-1	TRBJ1-5	TGCAGCGTTGGGGGGACACCCAATCAGCCCCAGCATTTT	CSVGGTPNQPQHF
NA	NA	TRBV5-1	TRBJ1-3	TGCGCCAGCAGCCGGAACGGGGTCTCTGGAAACACCATATATTTT	CASSRNGVSGNTIYF
NA	NA	TRBV5-1	TRBJ2-7	TGCGCCAGCAGCTTGGAGGGGACAGCGGGCTCCGAGCAGTACTTC	CASSLEGTAGSEQYF
NA	NA	TRBV6-1	TRBJ1-5	TGTGCCAGCAGTGAATTTCCCCAGCTGAAGACAGTTATTAATCAGCCCCAGCATTTT	CASSEFPQLKTVINQPQHF
NA	NA	TRBV19	TRBJ1-6	TGTGCCAGTAGTATCGGGGGGGGATTCAATTCACCCCTCCACTTT	CASSIGGGFNSPLHF
TRBD1	NA	TRBV5-6	TRBJ2-7	TGTGCCAGCAGCTTGGGGACAGGGGGTACCTACGAGCAGTACTTC	CASSLGTGGTYEQYF
TRBD1	once	TRBV27	TRBJ1-2	TGTGCCAGCAGTAGGACAGGGACGGCTCGTGGCTACACCTTC	CASSRTGTARGYTF
NA	NA	TRBV6-1	TRBJ1-1	TGTGTCAGCAGTGGCGGAGGGAAGGCTTTCTTT	CVSSGGGKAFF
NA	NA	TRBV6-1	TRBJ2-1	TGTGCCAGCATGGGCAGGGTCTCCTACAATGAGCAGTTCTTC	CASMGRVSYNEQFF
TRBD2	few	TRBV5-6	TRBJ2-3	TGTGCCAGCAGCTCCCTAGCGGGCACAGATACGCAGTATTTT	CASSSLAGTDTQYF
TRBD1	NA	TRBV18	TRBJ1-1	TGTGCCAGCTCACCACTACCCGGGACAGTGAACACTGAAGCTTTCTTT	CASSPLPGTVNTEAFF
NA	NA	TRBV4-1	TRBJ2-6	TGCGCCAGCACGCAAGCGGGCCAAGGCAATCCCCTGCTCATAGGGGCCAACGTCCTGACTTTC	CASTQAGQGNPLLIGANVLTF
NA	few	TRBV2	TRBJ2-7	TGTGCCGGGGGCTCAGACGGAACCTACGAGCAGTACTTC	CAGGSDGTYEQYF
TRBD1	NA	TRBV10-3	TRBJ1-2	TGTGCCATCAGGATTCGGGACAGGGGGCAAGGCTATGGCTACACCTTC	CAIRIRDRGQGYGYTF
TRBD1	NA	TRBV9	TRBJ1-6	TGTGCCAGCAGCGTAGCATCCGGACAGGGGTCTAGGCCCCTCCACTTT	CASSVASGQGSRPLHF
NA	NA	TRBV5-8	TRBJ1-4	TGTGCCAGCAGCAGTTACAGGGTTGAAGCTAATGAAAAACTGTTTTTT	CASSSYRVEANEKLFF
NA	NA	TRBV5-4	TRBJ2-7	TGTGCCAGCAGCTCAACCACAGGGGGGGGGAATCCCTACGAGCAGTACTTC	CASSSTTGGGNPYEQYF
NA	once	TRBV29-1	TRBJ1-2	TGCAGCGCCGCTAACCCACAGGGCTATGGCTACACCTTC	CSAANPQGYGYTF
NA	few	TRBV9	TRBJ1-2	TGTGCCAGCAGCGTAAGTCAGGGCTATGGCTACACCTTC	CASSVSQGYGYTF
NA	NA	TRBV5-5	TRBJ2-3	TGTGCCAGCAAATTGTTCTTAGGGGAAGATACGCAGTATTTT	CASKLFLGEDTQYF
NA	NA	TRBV29-1	TRBJ1-2	TGCAGCGCTGTGGTCCAGGTTAACTATGGCTACACCTTC	CSAVVQVNYGYTF
TRBD1	NA	TRBV9	TRBJ2-7	TGTGCCAGCAGCCCAAGCAGGGGGCTAACCTACGAGCAGTACTTC	CASSPSRGLTYEQYF
NA	NA	TRBV18	TRBJ1-5	TGTGCCAGCTCACACGTTTCACAACTAAGCAATCAGCCCCAGCATTTT	CASSHVSQLSNQPQHF
NA	NA	TRBV7-2	TRBJ1-2	TGTGCCAGCAGCTTAGGGGCAGGGGACGGCTACACCTTC	CASSLGAGDGYTF
TRBD1	few	TRBV5-1	TRBJ1-2	TGCGCCAGCAGCTTGCAGGGGGCTTACGGCTACACCTTC	CASSLQGAYGYTF
TRBD1	NA	TRBV10-1	TRBJ2-5	TGCGCCAGCAGTAGGACAGGGGGTGGCGAGACCCAGTACTTC	CASSRTGGGETQYF
TRBD1	NA	TRBV13	TRBJ1-1	TGTGCCAGCAGCCTAACGGACAGGGCGGACACTGAAGCTTTCTTT	CASSLTDRADTEAFF
NA	NA	TRBV5-6	TRBJ1-1	TGTGCCAGCAGCTGGGGGGGGTCAGCTTTCTTT	CASSWGGSAFF
NA	NA	TRBV11-3	TRBJ1-1	TGTGCCAGCAGCTGGGGTCAGGGGCAATTCGGGAACACTGAAGCTTTCTTT	CASSWGQGQFGNTEAFF
TRBD2	NA	TRBV4-1	TRBJ2-1	TGCGCCAGCAGCCGGGTCGCCGGGGGGGCGAATGAGCAGTTCTTC	CASSRVAGGANEQFF
NA	once	TRBV7-2	TRBJ1-4	TGTGCCAGCAGCTTAGGGCCAGGTGGACAGGAAAAACTGTTTTTT	CASSLGPGGQEKLFF
NA	NA	TRBV9	TRBJ2-7	TGTGCCAGCAGCGTAGGGATGGCGGCCACCTACGAGCAGTACTTC	CASSVGMAATYEQYF
NA	NA	TRBV2	TRBJ1-2	TGTGCCAGCAGTGAGGGGGCAGACATCTATGGCTACACCTTC	CASSEGADIYGYTF
NA	many	TRBV6-5	TRBJ1-4	TGTGCCAGCAGTTACACTAAGGGGCGATCGGATGAAAAACTGTTTTTT	CASSYTKGRSDEKLFF
TRBD1	NA	TRBV4-1	TRBJ1-5	TGCGCCAGCAAGGGGGCAGGGAGCAATCAGCCCCAGCATTTT	CASKGAGSNQPQHF
TRBD1	NA	TRBV7-9	TRBJ1-1	TGTGCCAGCAGCTTATGGACAGGGGGAATGAACACTGAAGCTTTCTTT	CASSLWTGGMNTEAFF